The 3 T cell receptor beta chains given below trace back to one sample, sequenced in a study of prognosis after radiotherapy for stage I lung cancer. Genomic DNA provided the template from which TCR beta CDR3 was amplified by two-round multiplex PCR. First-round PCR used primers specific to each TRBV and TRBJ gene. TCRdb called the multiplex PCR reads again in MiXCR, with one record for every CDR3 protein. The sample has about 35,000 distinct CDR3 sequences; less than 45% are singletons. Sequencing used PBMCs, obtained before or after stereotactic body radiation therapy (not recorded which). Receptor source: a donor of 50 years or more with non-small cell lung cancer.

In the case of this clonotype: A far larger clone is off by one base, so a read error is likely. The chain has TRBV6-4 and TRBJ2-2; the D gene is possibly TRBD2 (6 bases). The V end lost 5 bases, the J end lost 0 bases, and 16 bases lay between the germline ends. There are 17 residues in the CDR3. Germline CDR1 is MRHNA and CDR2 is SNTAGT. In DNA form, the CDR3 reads TGTGCCAGCAGTTCCCGGACGGGGGTCACGAACACCGGGGAGCTGTTTTTT. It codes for CASSSRTGVTNTGELFF.

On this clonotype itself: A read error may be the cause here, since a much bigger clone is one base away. The CDR3 loop is CASSYEAPGQTITEAFF. The CDR3 region has the DNA TGTGCCAGCAGTTACGAAGCCCCGGGACAGACGATCACTGAAGCTTTCTTT. The rearrangement uses TRBV6-2 or TRBV6-3 and TRBJ1-1; 7 bases map to TRBD1. Trimming cost V 2 bases and J 4 bases; bases outside gene matches: 13. CDR3 length: 17 residues. Per the germline V gene, CDR1 is MNHEY and CDR2 is SVGEGT.

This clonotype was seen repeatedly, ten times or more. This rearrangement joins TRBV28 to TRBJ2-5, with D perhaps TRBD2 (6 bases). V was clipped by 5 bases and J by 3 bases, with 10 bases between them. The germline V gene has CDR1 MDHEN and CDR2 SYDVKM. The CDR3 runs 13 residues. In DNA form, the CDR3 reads TGTGCCAGCAGTCGCGGGACCGAAGAGACCCAGTACTTC. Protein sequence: CASSRGTEETQYF.